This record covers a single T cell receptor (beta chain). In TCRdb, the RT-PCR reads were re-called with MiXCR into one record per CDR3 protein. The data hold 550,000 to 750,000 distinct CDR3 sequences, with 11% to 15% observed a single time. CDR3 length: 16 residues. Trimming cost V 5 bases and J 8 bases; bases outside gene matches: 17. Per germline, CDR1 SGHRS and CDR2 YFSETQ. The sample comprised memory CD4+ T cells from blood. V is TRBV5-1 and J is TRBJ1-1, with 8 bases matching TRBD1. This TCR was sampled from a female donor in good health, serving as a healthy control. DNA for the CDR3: TGCGCCAGCAGACGACCTGATCCGGGACAGGCTGGGGAAGCTTTCTTT. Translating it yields CASRRPDPGQAGEAFF.